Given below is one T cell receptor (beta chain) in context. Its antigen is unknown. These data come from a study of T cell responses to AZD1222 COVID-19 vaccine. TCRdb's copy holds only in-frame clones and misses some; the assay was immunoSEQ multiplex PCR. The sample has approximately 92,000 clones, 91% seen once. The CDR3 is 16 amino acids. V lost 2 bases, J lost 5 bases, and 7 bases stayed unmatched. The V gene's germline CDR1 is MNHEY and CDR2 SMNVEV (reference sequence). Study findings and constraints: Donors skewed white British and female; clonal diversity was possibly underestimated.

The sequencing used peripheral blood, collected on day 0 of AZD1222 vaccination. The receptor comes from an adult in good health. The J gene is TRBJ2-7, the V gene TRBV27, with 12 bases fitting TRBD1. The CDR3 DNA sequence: TGTGCCAGCAGTTTAACACCCGGGACAGGGGGCCACGAGCAGTACTTC. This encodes CASSLTPGTGGHEQYF.